The present entry profiles one T cell receptor beta chain with its context. TCRdb keeps only in-frame clones here, not all; method: immunoSEQ multiplex PCR. The repertoire has fewer than 250,000 clones, around 88% of them found once; the top ten carry roughly 8.8%. These data are taken from a study of blood T cell repertoires in COVID-19. CDR1 is LNHNV and CDR2 is YYDKDF in the germline V gene (reference sequence). V dropped 8 bases and J dropped 1 base, with 8 bases sitting between them. This CDR3 is built from 12 residues. The sample consisted of peripheral blood. This TCR was sampled from a woman in her forties or fifties with acute or convalescent COVID-19. The genes are TRBV15 and TRBJ1-1; D might be TRBD1 (5 bases). CDR3 amino acids: CATQGRNTEAFF. The CDR3 nucleotides read TGTGCCACCCAGGGAAGGAACACTGAAGCTTTCTTT.